Listed below are T cell receptor beta chains from one sample, sequenced in a study of shared clonotypes between healthy human individuals. The protocol was immunoSEQ multiplex PCR, while the TCRdb copy is restricted to in-frame clones and leaves out a portion. Here the sample spans around 1.9 million clones, 90% to 95% being singletons. The sample consisted of naive CD8+ T cells from PBMCs. Receptor source: a young man in good health. Some clones in this sample may be carry-over from other donors' samples. Each CDR3 is given with its conserved first and last residue. Fields, in order: D gene, CDR3 length, clone size, J gene, V gene, CDR3 protein, CDR3 DNA. D genes are given only for firm matches. Not every row has a clone size; where given, it reads once, few, many or a size class.

TRBD2	15	.	TRBJ2-7	TRBV27	CASSFGTSGTYEQYF	TGTGCCAGCAGTTTTGGGACTAGCGGCACCTACGAGCAGTACTTC
TRBD1	17	.	TRBJ2-1	TRBV5-4	CAIQGIKTLPEYNEQFF	TGTGCCATACAGGGGATCAAAACTCTCCCCGAGTACAATGAGCAGTTCTTC
.	14	.	TRBJ2-4	TRBV7-9	CASSSGLAKNIQYF	TGTGCCAGCAGCTCGGGGCTAGCCAAAAACATTCAGTACTTC
.	12	once	TRBJ2-7	TRBV5-1	CASSPPSYEQYF	TGCGCCAGCAGCCCCCCCTCCTACGAGCAGTACTTC
TRBD1	16	.	TRBJ2-4	TRBV15	CATSKQGVVAKNIQYF	TGTGCCACCAGCAAACAGGGGGTGGTGGCCAAAAACATTCAGTACTTC
TRBD1	15	.	TRBJ2-7	TRBV5-4	CASSSAGTGYYEQYF	TGTGCCAGCAGTTCCGCCGGGACAGGGTACTACGAGCAGTACTTC
TRBD1	16	.	TRBJ2-3	TRBV7-3	CASSPQTGSRTDTQYF	TGTGCCAGCAGCCCCCAGACAGGGTCTAGGACAGATACGCAGTATTTT
.	13	.	TRBJ2-7	TRBV28	CASSHRDSYEQYF	TGTGCCAGCAGCCACAGGGATTCCTACGAGCAGTACTTC
.	15	few	TRBJ1-5	TRBV27	CASSLRGSGNQPQHF	TGTGCCAGCAGTTTGCGGGGAAGTGGCAATCAGCCCCAGCATTTT
TRBD1	12	few	TRBJ1-1	TRBV27	CASSRNRGEAFF	TGTGCCAGCAGCCGCAACAGGGGGGAAGCTTTCTTT
.	13	once	TRBJ2-7	TRBV15	CATSEERVNEQYF	TGTGCCACCAGCGAGGAGAGGGTCAACGAGCAGTACTTC
.	16	.	TRBJ1-2	TRBV2	CASSEASPRVGYGYTF	TGTGCCAGCAGTGAAGCTTCTCCGCGGGTGGGCTATGGCTACACCTTC
TRBD2	17	.	TRBJ2-1	TRBV7-8	CASSDLPKAGGRNEQFF	TGTGCCAGCAGCGACCTGCCCAAGGCGGGAGGGCGTAATGAGCAGTTCTTC
.	13	.	TRBJ2-2	TRBV9	CASSATQTGELFF	TGTGCCAGCAGCGCGACCCAAACCGGGGAGCTGTTTTTT
.	15	.	TRBJ2-7	TRBV4-1	CASSQDNGGGAEQYF	TGCGCCAGCAGCCAAGATAATGGCGGGGGCGCCGAGCAGTACTTC
.	14	.	TRBJ2-7	TRBV10-1	CASSDIDSNYEQYF	TGCGCCAGCAGTGATATTGACTCCAATTACGAGCAGTACTTC
.	13	.	TRBJ2-7	TRBV5-5	CASMRTVGNEQYF	TGTGCCAGCATGAGGACGGTGGGAAACGAGCAGTACTTC
.	13	.	TRBJ2-7	TRBV28	CASSLGQLYEQYF	TGTGCCAGCAGTTTGGGCCAACTCTACGAGCAGTACTTC
TRBD2	18	once	TRBJ2-7	TRBV7-2	CASSPHMLAGGSSYEQYF	TGTGCCAGCAGCCCCCATATGCTAGCGGGAGGATCAAGCTACGAGCAGTACTTC
.	11	.	TRBJ1-1	TRBV28	CASSFQGRSFF	TGTGCCAGCAGTTTTCAGGGGCGGTCGTTCTTT
TRBD1	14	.	TRBJ2-1	TRBV29-1	CSVVSTGVPDEQFF	TGCAGCGTCGTTTCAACAGGGGTTCCGGATGAGCAGTTCTTC
.	16	.	TRBJ2-3	TRBV4-1	CASSQERASSTDTQYF	TGCGCCAGCAGCCAAGAACGAGCGTCTAGCACAGATACGCAGTATTTT
TRBD1	14	.	TRBJ1-2	TRBV27	CASSDDRGQEGYTF	TGTGCCAGCAGTGACGACAGGGGGCAAGAGGGCTACACCTTC
.	16	.	TRBJ2-7	TRBV4-2	CASSPRSAGKTYEQYF	TGTGCCAGCAGCCCCCGATCGGCAGGGAAGACTTACGAGCAGTACTTC
TRBD2	15	.	TRBJ2-7	TRBV15	CATSRPGTSAYEQYF	TGTGCCACCAGCAGACCCGGGACTAGCGCCTACGAGCAGTACTTC
TRBD2	16	.	TRBJ2-3	TRBV27	CASSPISGGNRYTQYF	TGTGCCAGCAGTCCCATCTCGGGGGGAAATAGGTATACGCAGTATTTT
.	15	.	TRBJ2-1	TRBV19	CASGGASYSYNEQFF	TGTGCCAGTGGGGGGGCCTCTTACTCCTACAATGAGCAGTTCTTC
TRBD2	16	.	TRBJ2-7	TRBV4-1	CASSQEGLAGQYEQYF	TGCGCCAGCAGCCAAGAGGGACTAGCGGGTCAGTACGAGCAGTACTTC